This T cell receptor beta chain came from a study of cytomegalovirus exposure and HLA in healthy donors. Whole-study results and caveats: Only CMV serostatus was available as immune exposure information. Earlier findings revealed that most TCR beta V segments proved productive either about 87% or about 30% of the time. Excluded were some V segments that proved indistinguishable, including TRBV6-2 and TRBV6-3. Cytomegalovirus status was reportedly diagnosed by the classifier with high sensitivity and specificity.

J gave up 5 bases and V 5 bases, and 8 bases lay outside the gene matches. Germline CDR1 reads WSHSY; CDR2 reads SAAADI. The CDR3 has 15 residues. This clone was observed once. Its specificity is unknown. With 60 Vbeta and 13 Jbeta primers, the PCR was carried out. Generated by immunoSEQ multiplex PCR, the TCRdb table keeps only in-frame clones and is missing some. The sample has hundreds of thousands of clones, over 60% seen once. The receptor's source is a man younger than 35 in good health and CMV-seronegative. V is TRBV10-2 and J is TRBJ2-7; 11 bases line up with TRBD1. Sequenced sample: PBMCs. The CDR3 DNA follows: TGCGCCAGCAGTATTCGGGACAGGGGGACCAACGAGCAGTACTTC. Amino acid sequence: CASSIRDRGTNEQYF.